The 24 T cell receptor beta chains presented below share a single source sample, sequenced in a study of cytomegalovirus exposure and HLA in healthy donors. Sequencing was performed with immunoSEQ multiplex PCR; in TCRdb, only in-frame clones are kept and a portion is missing. The sample has around 250,000 clones, around 90% seen once; the top ten hold about 0.36%. Input material: PBMCs. Every receptor here comes from a woman between 18 and 29 years old in good health and CMV-seronegative.

The rearrangement uses TRBV6-5 and TRBJ1-3; the D gene is possibly TRBD1 (5 bases). Germline assignment: CDR1 MNHEY and CDR2 SVGAGI. This CDR3 spans 16 amino acids. Deletions cut 4 bases from V and 2 bases from J, with 15 bases between. CDR3 in amino acids: CASSSQIQGAGNTIYF. For the CDR3, the DNA is TGTGCCAGCAGTTCCCAAATCCAGGGTGCTGGAAACACCATATATTTT.

This clone appeared once. The gene calls are TRBV28 and TRBJ2-7; no reliable D call. V shed 3 bases and J shed 0 bases, with 6 bases lying between them. CDR1 and CDR2 from the germline V gene are MDHEN and SYDVKM. This CDR3 has 13 amino acids. The CDR3 region has the DNA TGTGCCAGCAGTTTTGGGGACTCCTACGAGCAGTACGTC. Translated, it gives CASSFGDSYEQYV.

This chain connects TRBV6-1 to TRBJ2-7; 9 bases are shared with TRBD2. V lost 2 bases to trimming and J lost 6 bases; unmatched junction nucleotides: 14. CDR3 length equals 17 residues. The germline CDR1 and CDR2 sequences are MNHNS and SASEGT. CDR3 region: CASSEFSSGLAAGEQYV. Written as DNA, the CDR3 is TGTGCCAGCAGTGAATTTTCCTCGGGACTAGCTGCCGGCGAGCAGTACGTC.

The rearrangement joins TRBV11-3 to TRBJ2-7; tentatively, D is TRBD1 (5 bases). The germline V gene has CDR1 SGHNT and CDR2 YENEEA. The CDR3 has 13 residues. V lost 5 bases, J lost 3 bases, and 11 bases lay in between. The chain's CDR3 is CASSLGQDYEQYF. The DNA for the CDR3 is TGTGCCAGCAGCCTGGGGCAGGACTACGAGCAGTACTTC.

This sequence joins TRBV2 and TRBJ1-2; TRBD1 agrees at 7 bases. In germline, CDR1 is SNHLY, CDR2 FYNNEI. Losses at the gene ends were 8 bases for V and 1 base for J; bases not matched to a gene: 10. The CDR3 covers 15 residues. The CDR3 DNA reads as TGTGCCAGCGCCCTAGACCAGGGGGTTAACTATGGCTACACCTTC. Translating it yields CASALDQGVNYGYTF. The variable domain in full, with the rest retrieved from reference TRBV2 and TRBJ1-2, is EPEVTQTPSHQVTQMGQEVILRCVPISNHLYFYWYRQILGQKVEFLVSFYNNEISEKSEIFDDQFSVERPDGSNFTLKIRSTKLEDSAMYFCASALDQGVNYGYTFGSGTRLTVV.

The chain recombines TRBV29-1 with TRBJ2-5, with TRBD1 matching 8 bases. The junction had 10 bases not matched to a gene; V was cut back by 4 bases and J by 0 bases. The CDR3 is 16 residues long. CDR1 is SQVTM, CDR2 ANQGSEA, per germline. CDR3 sequence: CSVGFPGQGNQETQYF. The CDR3 bases are TGCAGCGTTGGCTTTCCAGGACAGGGTAACCAAGAGACCCAGTACTTC.

V is TRBV6-5 and J is TRBJ1-1; TRBD1 agrees at 7 bases. V shed 7 bases, J shed 5 bases, and the junction held 7 bases outside the gene matches. The germline V gene encodes CDR1 MNHEY and CDR2 SVGAGI. The CDR3 consists of 13 residues. CDR3 protein: CASIKGTDTEAFF. The CDR3, as DNA: TGTGCCAGCATAAAAGGGACAGATACTGAAGCTTTCTTT.

The chain joins TRBV7-2 to TRBJ1-1; D is unresolved. The CDR3 loop spans 13 amino acids. Trimming cost V 5 bases and J 4 bases, with 11 bases left between them. Per the germline V gene, CDR1 is SGHTA and CDR2 is FQGNSA. This CDR3 is CASSPIGSTEAFF. For the CDR3, the DNA is TGTGCCAGCAGCCCCATAGGGAGCACTGAAGCTTTCTTT.

The chain carries TRBV7-6 and TRBJ2-2, with 12 bases lining up with TRBD2. Germline V lookup: CDR1 SGHVS, CDR2 FNYEAQ. CDR3 length: 18 residues. The ends lost 6 bases at V and 2 bases at J; junction bases unmatched: 10. CDR3 DNA: TGTGCCAGCAGACTCCCGACTAGCGGGGGACTAAACACCGGGGAGCTGTTTTTT. It yields the protein CASRLPTSGGLNTGELFF.

The chain uses TRBV6-1 and TRBJ1-3, with D hard to call. The CDR3 loop spans 19 amino acids. Deletions cut 1 base from V and 0 bases from J, with 19 bases between. Germline lookup yields CDR1 MNHNS and CDR2 SASEGT. The CDR3 sequence: CASSEEGREVVGSGNTIYF. CDR3 DNA: TGTGCCAGCAGTGAAGAAGGGCGGGAAGTAGTAGGCTCTGGAAACACCATATATTTT.

V usage is TRBV28 and J usage is TRBJ2-1, with a tentative D call TRBD2 (6 bases). V shed 3 bases and J shed 6 bases, with 21 bases lying between them. The CDR3 runs 17 residues. Germline V gene data show CDR1 as MDHEN and CDR2 as SYDVKM. This CDR3 reads CASSFRAYSGFLNEQFF. The CDR3 DNA follows: TGTGCCAGCAGTTTCCGAGCTTATAGCGGTTTCCTCAATGAGCAGTTCTTC.

V gene TRBV5-6 combines with J gene TRBJ1-2; perhaps TRBD1 as D (6 bases). Germline V gene data show CDR1 as SGHDT and CDR2 as YYEEEE. The CDR3 has 13 amino acids. V was trimmed by 1 base and J by 7 bases, leaving 11 bases between them. CDR3 nucleotides: TGTGCCAGCAGCTTGAGACAGGTCCGTGGCTACACCTTC. It yields the protein CASSLRQVRGYTF.

The rearrangement joins TRBV19 to TRBJ2-3; maybe TRBD1 (6 bases). V lost 10 bases and J 1 base, leaving 15 bases between the germline ends. Germline V gene data show CDR1 as LNHDA and CDR2 as SQIVND (reference sequence). The CDR3 has 14 amino acids. The CDR3 sequence: CATNQGRGTDTQYF. The CDR3 DNA is TGTGCCACCAACCAGGGGCGAGGCACAGATACGCAGTATTTT.

This clone came up many times. This chain joins TRBV5-8 and TRBJ2-5, with 8 bases that match TRBD2. Trimming took 2 bases from V and 5 from J; bases not matched to a gene: 2. Germline CDR1 and CDR2: SGHTS and YDEGEE. The CDR3 contains 13 residues. In nucleotides, the CDR3 is TGTGCCAGCAGCTTTAGCGGGGCGGAGACCCAGTACTTC. It translates to CASSFSGAETQYF.

V and J are TRBV7-6 and TRBJ2-1, with 9 bases matching TRBD2. Germline assignment: CDR1 SGHVS and CDR2 FNYEAQ. There are 16 residues in the CDR3. V shed 2 bases and J 9 bases; nucleotides not matched to a gene: 11. CDR3 protein: CASSLSGAGGLTEQFF. Here the CDR3 DNA reads TGTGCCAGCAGCTTATCAGGCGCGGGGGGGCTGACTGAGCAGTTCTTC.

The V and J genes are TRBV11-2 and TRBJ2-1; 7 bases match TRBD1. From germline, CDR1 is SGHAT and CDR2 FQNNGV. This CDR3 has 15 amino acids. V trimming: 5 bases; J trimming: 2 bases; junction bases outside the gene matches: 6. The chain's CDR3 is CASSLDRVAYNEQFF. The CDR3 DNA reads TGTGCCAGCAGCCTCGACAGGGTAGCCTACAATGAGCAGTTCTTC.

CDR3 residues: CASSDNRGRILFF. The CDR3 DNA reads TGTGCCAGCAGCGATAACAGGGGGCGAATACTGTTTTTT. This chain joins TRBV7-8 and TRBJ1-4; 9 positions agree with TRBD1. From germline, CDR1 is SGHVS and CDR2 FQNEAQ. V was pared by 5 bases and J by 13 bases, with 8 bases of the junction left unmatched. This CDR3 contains 13 residues.

This chain joins TRBV4-3 and TRBJ1-1; possible D gene TRBD1, 5 bases. The CDR3 is 15 residues long. Germline V gene sequence: CDR1 LGHNA, CDR2 YSLEER. Trimming left V 0 bases short and J 5 bases short, with 13 bases between. The CDR3 here is CASSQDSGGWTEAFF. The CDR3 DNA sequence: TGCGCCAGCAGCCAAGACTCCGGGGGGTGGACTGAAGCTTTCTTT.

The chain is built from TRBV11-2 and TRBJ2-5, with 9 bases matching TRBD2. The junction had 7 bases not matched to a gene; V was cut back by 0 bases and J by 2 bases. This CDR3 is built from 17 residues. Looked up from germline, CDR1 is SGHAT and CDR2 is FQNNGV. DNA for the CDR3: TGTGCCAGCAGCTTAGAATTGTCTAGCGGGGAACAAGAGACCCAGTACTTC. Translation gives CASSLELSSGEQETQYF. Full variable domain (missing parts from reference TRBV11-2 and TRBJ2-5): EAGVAQSPRYKIIEKRQSVAFWCNPISGHATLYWYQQILGQGPKLLIQFQNNGVVDDSQLPKDRFSAERLKGVDSTLKIQPAKLEDSAVYLCASSLELSSGEQETQYFGPGTRLLVL.

On this clone itself: This CDR3 is also generated by other DNA sequences in the sample. CDR3 in DNA: TGTGCCTGGAGTAGATGGGGGGGAACTCTGAGCTCCTACAATGAGCAGTTCTTC. It yields the protein CAWSRWGGTLSSYNEQFF. This chain connects TRBV30 to TRBJ2-1; TRBD2 aligns across 7 bases. The junction had 13 bases not matched to a gene; V was cut back by 2 bases and J by 0 bases. The CDR3 extends over 18 amino acids. Germline values: CDR1 GTSNPN, CDR2 SVGIG (reference sequence).

The chain combines TRBV7-6 with TRBJ1-2, with a tentative D call TRBD1 (5 bases). The V end lost 3 bases, the J end lost 2 bases, and 10 bases lay between the germline ends. This CDR3 is built from 14 residues. Germline V gene data show CDR1 as SGHVS and CDR2 as FNYEAQ. CDR3 amino acids: CASSLGGSNYGYTF. The DNA of the CDR3 is TGTGCCAGCAGCTTGGGGGGTTCGAACTATGGCTACACCTTC.

The chain is built from TRBV9 and TRBJ2-7; D is perhaps TRBD1 (6 bases). The CDR3 consists of 16 residues. V gave up 0 bases and J gave up 1 base, with 14 bases separating them. Germline values: CDR1 SGDLS, CDR2 YYNGEE. This CDR3 reads CASSVDPTGNSYEQYF. The CDR3 DNA reads TGTGCCAGCAGCGTAGACCCAACAGGGAATTCCTACGAGCAGTACTTC.

This chain links TRBV19 with TRBJ1-1, with 7 bases identical to TRBD1. J was trimmed by 1 base and V by 3 bases; bases with no gene match: 2. The V gene's germline CDR1 is LNHDA and CDR2 SQIVND (reference sequence). The CDR3 consists of 14 residues. The DNA for the CDR3 is TGTGCCAGTAGTATCACAGGGGCGAACACTGAAGCTTTCTTT. Translated, it gives CASSITGANTEAFF.

This clone has just one count. V and J are TRBV2 and TRBJ1-2, with TRBD1 matching over 9 bases. Germline V gives CDR1 SNHLY, CDR2 FYNNEI. With V trimmed by 6 bases and J by 8 bases, 10 bases remained unmatched. This CDR3 has 14 amino acids. The CDR3 DNA sequence: TGTGCCAGCAGAGCACTGGGACAGGGTCTCGGCTACACCTTC. Translating gives CASRALGQGLGYTF. Supplemented by reference TRBV2 and TRBJ1-2, the full variable domain reads EPEVTQTPSHQVTQMGQEVILRCVPISNHLYFYWYRQILGQKVEFLVSFYNNEISEKSEIFDDQFSVERPDGSNFTLKIRSTKLEDSAMYFCASRALGQGLGYTFGSGTRLTVV.